This T cell receptor (beta chain) originates from a study of tumor and adjacent non-tumor tissue in lung cancer. Three rounds of nested PCR, following a modified ARM-PCR protocol, produced the TCRbeta library. TCRdb itself ran the multiplex PCR reads through MiXCR, one entry per CDR3 protein. Among about 200,000 distinct CDR3 sequences listed, 60% to 85% were seen once. The CDR3 covers 13 residues. No cell sorting was done before RNA was extracted from the tissue. This receptor was obtained from a man in his 60s with non-small cell lung cancer. The sequenced material came from lung tumor tissue. This chain joins TRBV12-3 or TRBV12-4 and TRBJ2-3; D ambiguous. As DNA, the CDR3 is TGTGTCATCACCCCCATTAGCACAGATACGCAGTATTTT. Translation gives CVITPISTDTQYF.